This T cell receptor beta chain was observed in a study of blood T cell repertoires in COVID-19. In the study overall: Samples representing acute and convalescent COVID-19 were sourced from the United States, Italy and Spain. T cells, B-cell-depleted T cells, or PBMCs supplied cDNA or gDNA.

As originally analysed: Counts of nucleated cells, estimated from reference gene primer amplification, were obtained. TCRdb's table, derived via immunoSEQ multiplex PCR, lists solely in-frame clones and lacks some. Clone size and the V and J calls come from that table; the DNA yielded D and trimming. The top ten hold 1.3% of the sample, which has over 200,000 clones, nearly 85% seen once. The sequencing sample was made of peripheral blood. The origin of this receptor is a woman younger than 45 with COVID-19, enrolled during active disease.

Written as DNA, the CDR3 is TGTGCCAGCATTGTTCGCAAGGGAAGACAGGGGCGCACCGGGGAGCTGTTTTTT. This sequence encodes CASIVRKGRQGRTGELFF. V usage is TRBV6-4 and J usage is TRBJ2-2, with TRBD1 matching over 8 bases. Germline loops: CDR1 MRHNA, CDR2 SNTAGT. This CDR3 region has 18 residues. Trimming took 7 bases from V and 4 from J; bases not matched to a gene: 17.